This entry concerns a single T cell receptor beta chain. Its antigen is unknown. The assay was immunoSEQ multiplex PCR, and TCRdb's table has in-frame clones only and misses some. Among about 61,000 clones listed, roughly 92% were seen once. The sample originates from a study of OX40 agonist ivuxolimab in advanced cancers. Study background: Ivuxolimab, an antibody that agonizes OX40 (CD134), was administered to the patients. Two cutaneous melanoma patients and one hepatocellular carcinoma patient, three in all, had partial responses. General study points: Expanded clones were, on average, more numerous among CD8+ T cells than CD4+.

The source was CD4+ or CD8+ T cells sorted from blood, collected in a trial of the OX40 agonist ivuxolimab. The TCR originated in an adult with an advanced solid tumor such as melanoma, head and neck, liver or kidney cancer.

CDR3 coding DNA: TGCGCCAGCAGCCGGGGTGGCTGGGGGGACTACAATGAGCAGTTCTTC. This translates into CASSRGGWGDYNEQFF. This sequence joins TRBV4-1 and TRBJ2-1; TRBD2 might be the D (6 bases). This CDR3 is 16 amino acids long. V was pared by 4 bases and J by 3 bases, with 16 bases between. Germline V lookup: CDR1 MGHRA, CDR2 YSYEKL.